These 24 T cell receptor beta chains were all obtained from the same sample, sequenced in a study of blood T cell repertoires in COVID-19. Repertoires were generated with immunoSEQ multiplex PCR, while TCRdb's copy carries only in-frame clones and drops some. Found here are some 230,000 clones, less than 90% of them singletons; the top ten hold roughly 5.3%. Source material: peripheral blood. Receptors were obtained from a woman aged 60-75 years who had recovered from COVID-19.

The chain is built from TRBV25-1 and TRBJ1-5; D is perhaps TRBD1 (6 bases). Germline values: CDR1 MGHDK, CDR2 SYGVNS. The CDR3 is 13 residues long. V was shortened by 6 bases and J by 5 bases, with 11 bases between the two germline ends. CDR3 region: CASSGTGHQPQHF. CDR3 nucleotides: TGTGCCAGCAGCGGAACAGGGCATCAGCCCCAGCATTTT.

The chain links TRBV7-2 to TRBJ1-5; 11 nucleotides align to TRBD1. The CDR3 sequence is 16 residues long. With 3 bases clipped from V and 6 bases from J, the junction kept 7 bases outside the gene matches. Germline V gives CDR1 SGHTA, CDR2 FQGNSA. This chain's CDR3 is CASSFSGTGGVQPQHF. CDR3 bases: TGTGCCAGCAGCTTTTCCGGGACAGGGGGTGTTCAGCCCCAGCATTTT.

The rearrangement joins TRBV10-2 to TRBJ2-7; D possibly corresponds to TRBD2 (5 bases). Germline V CDR1 and CDR2: WSHSY, SAAADI. This CDR3 region has 15 residues. Trimming left V 8 bases short and J 5 bases short, with 22 bases between. CDR3 coding DNA: TGCGCCAGCGAGAGGACTGGACGACCTGGCCACGAGCAGTACTTC. Its protein product is CASERTGRPGHEQYF.

V usage is TRBV4-1 and J usage is TRBJ1-3, with D possibly matching TRBD1 (5 bases). There are 17 residues in the CDR3. V lost 2 bases to trimming and J lost 0 bases, with 14 bases between them. Germline CDR1 and CDR2: MGHRA and YSYEKL. The CDR3: CASSQPRTGNSGNTIYF. Written as DNA, the CDR3 is TGCGCCAGCAGCCAACCCCGAACAGGCAACTCTGGAAACACCATATATTTT.

The CDR3 loop is CASNPQGNSYNEQFF. The DNA of the CDR3 is TGTGCCAGTAATCCTCAGGGAAATTCTTACAATGAGCAGTTCTTC. V usage is TRBV19 and J usage is TRBJ2-1, with a tentative D call TRBD1 (5 bases). Per the germline V gene, CDR1 is LNHDA and CDR2 is SQIVND (reference sequence). The ends were cut back, 7 bases at V and 4 bases at J, with 17 bases in the middle. This CDR3 comprises 15 residues.

The chain combines TRBV1 with TRBJ1-3; the listed D gene, TRBD1, was not tested against the DNA. TRBV1 is a documented pseudogene. The CDR3 has 19 amino acids. The DNA of the CDR3 is TGCACCAGCAGCCGACAGGCCCCTCATTTTGCACTCTCTGGAAACACCATATATTTT. It encodes CTSSRQAPHFALSGNTIYF.

The chain carries TRBV5-6 and TRBJ2-7, with no clear D. This CDR3 comprises 14 residues. V was pared by 0 bases and J by 1 base, with 8 bases between. Germline CDR1 and CDR2: SGHDT and YYEEEE. In DNA, the CDR3 is TGTGCCAGCAGCTTGGTATCCGGGTCCTACGAGCAGTACTTC. It translates to CASSLVSGSYEQYF.

The table lists this clone with a count of one. The chain combines TRBV6-5 with TRBJ2-7; 12 bases are shared with TRBD2. The CDR3 is 15 amino acids. Germline V gene data show CDR1 as MNHEY and CDR2 as SVGAGI. J was trimmed by 2 bases and V by 4 bases; bases with no gene match: 3. CDR3 amino acids: CASSSRLAGAYEQYF. CDR3 DNA: TGTGCCAGCAGTTCCCGACTAGCGGGGGCCTACGAGCAGTACTTC.

The chain joins TRBV5-6 to TRBJ1-2, with 8 bases aligning to TRBD1. Germline CDR1 reads SGHDT; CDR2 reads YYEEEE. The CDR3 runs to 14 residues. Unmatched junction bases numbered 9, after V lost 4 bases and J lost 7 bases. The CDR3 DNA reads as TGTGCCAGCAGCAGCGGCCAGGGGGCGCTTGGCTACACCTTC. Its protein is CASSSGQGALGYTF.

J is TRBJ1-2 and V is TRBV23-1; weak D call: TRBD1 (5 bases). TRBV23-1 is an open reading frame, and its role is uncertain. Trimming left V 2 bases short and J 1 base short, with 14 bases between. CDR3 size: 16 residues. As DNA, the CDR3 is TGCGCCAGCAGTCAACCTCGACGGGGGGGTAACTATGGCTACACCTTC. Encoded protein: CASSQPRRGGNYGYTF.

The chain combines TRBV7-6 with TRBJ1-6; no reliable D call. The CDR3 is 17 amino acids. Germline CDR1 reads SGHVS; CDR2 reads FNYEAQ. The V end lost 2 bases, the J end lost 1 base, and 12 bases lay between the germline ends. The CDR3, as DNA: TGTGCCAGCAGCTTAACTTCACCGGGTTCCTATAATTCACCCCTCCACTTT. The encoded protein is CASSLTSPGSYNSPLHF.

The chain joins TRBV9 to TRBJ2-3; D may be TRBD2 (5 bases). The CDR3 consists of 14 residues. Germline-derived CDR1 and CDR2 are SGDLS and YYNGEE. The V end lost 6 bases, the J end lost 0 bases, and 11 bases lay between the germline ends. CDR3 DNA sequence: TGTGCCAGCAAGGGTAGCGATAGCACAGATACGCAGTATTTT. Its protein is CASKGSDSTDTQYF.

A word on this clone: Compared with germline, one end of the junction differs, possibly owing to a read error. The chain has TRBV2 and TRBJ2-7; tentative D call: TRBD1 (6 bases). Germline V CDR1 and CDR2: SNHLY, FYNNEI. This CDR3 has 11 residues. CDR3 DNA: TGTGCCAGCAGTACTCCTAGGACAGCGTCCTTC. Protein product: CASSTPRTASF. Filled out from reference TRBV2 and TRBJ2-7, the complete variable domain reads EPEVTQTPSHQVTQMGQEVILRCVPISNHLYFYWYRQILGQKVEFLVSFYNNEISEKSEIFDDQFSVERPDGSNFTLKIRSTKLEDSAMYFCASSTPRTASFGPGTRLTVT.

The chain uses TRBV20-1 and TRBJ2-7, with D uncertain. The CDR3 is made up of 11 amino acids. Trimming stripped 5 bases from V and 12 bases from J, with 17 bases between. Germline CDR1 and CDR2: DFQATT and SNEGSKA (reference sequence). The CDR3 DNA follows: TGCAGTGCTTCCCGCGGCGACCACCCGTACTTC. The encoded protein is CSASRGDHPYF.

This chain joins TRBV11-2 and TRBJ2-3, with 14 bases that match TRBD2. The CDR3 spans 16 residues. Germline lookup yields CDR1 SGHAT and CDR2 FQNNGV. The J segment lost 6 bases and the V segment lost 4 bases, leaving 6 bases of the junction unmatched. CDR3 DNA: TGTGCCAGCAGCTGGACTAGCGGGGGGCTTTTGGATACGCAGTATTTT. Translation: CASSWTSGGLLDTQYF.

The chain employs TRBV15 and TRBJ2-1, with 10 bases aligning to TRBD1. Trimming removed 5 bases from V and 5 bases from J; junction bases left unmatched: 6. Germline V CDR1 and CDR2: LNHNV, YYDKDF (reference sequence). CDR3 length equals 15 residues. DNA of the CDR3: TGTGCCACCAGCCCGGGACAGGGGTGGAACAATGAGCAGTTCTTC. Translated: CATSPGQGWNNEQFF.

The rearrangement joins TRBV7-2 to TRBJ1-2, with TRBD1 as a possible D gene (5 bases). CDR3 length: 15 residues. In germline, CDR1 is SGHTA, CDR2 FQGNSA. Trimming took off 1 base at V and 0 bases at J, with 9 bases between the two ends. CDR3 sequence (DNA): TGTGCCAGCAGCTTAGGGTCAGGGTCTAACTATGGCTACACCTTC. It translates to CASSLGSGSNYGYTF. Complete variable domain (other parts from reference TRBV7-2 and TRBJ1-2): GAGVSQSPSNKVTEKGKDVELRCDPISGHTALYWYRQSLGQGLEFLIYFQGNSAPDKSGLPSDRFSAERTGGSVSTLTIQRTQQEDSAVYLCASSLGSGSNYGYTFGSGTRLTVV.

This chain links TRBV7-2 with TRBJ2-1, with 8 bases matching TRBD2. Trimming at V came to 5 bases and at J to 4 bases, leaving 13 bases not matched to a gene. The length of the CDR3 is 17 residues. Germline V gene data show CDR1 as SGHTA and CDR2 as FQGNSA. In DNA, the CDR3 is TGTGCCAGCAGCGCCCCTCTTACGGGAGGGGGTTACAATGAGCAGTTCTTC. Its protein is CASSAPLTGGGYNEQFF. Based on the CDR3 plus reference TRBV7-2 and TRBJ2-1, the full variable domain is GAGVSQSPSNKVTEKGKDVELRCDPISGHTALYWYRQSLGQGLEFLIYFQGNSAPDKSGLPSDRFSAERTGGSVSTLTIQRTQQEDSAVYLCASSAPLTGGGYNEQFFGPGTRLTVL.

The rearrangement uses TRBV4-2 and TRBJ2-6; D remains unclear. This CDR3 is built from 16 residues. CDR1 and CDR2 (germline): LGHNA, YNFKEQ. V was pared by 1 base and J by 0 bases, with 7 bases between. In DNA, the CDR3 is TGTGCCAGCAGCCAAGTTCAGGCCTCTGGGGCCAACGTCCTGACTTTC. This translates into CASSQVQASGANVLTF.

V usage is TRBV6-6 and J usage is TRBJ1-2; 7 nucleotides align to TRBD1. The CDR3 sequence is 14 residues long. Germline values: CDR1 MNHNY, CDR2 SVGAGI (reference sequence). Trimming at V came to 2 bases and at J to 6 bases, leaving 6 bases not matched to a gene. CDR3 in amino acids: CASSYEGRGHGYTF. The CDR3 DNA sequence: TGTGCCAGCAGTTACGAGGGAAGGGGGCATGGCTACACCTTC.

The CDR3 DNA reads TGTGCCAGCAGCTCTGGGCAGGGCGTAGGTCAGCCCCAGCATTTT. Translated: CASSSGQGVGQPQHF. V and J are TRBV5-8 and TRBJ1-5; the D gene is possibly TRBD1 (5 bases). The CDR3 is made up of 15 amino acids. Germline CDR1 SGHTS, CDR2 YDEGEE. Trimming pared 3 bases from V and 6 bases from J, leaving 16 bases between.

The V gene is TRBV9, the J gene TRBJ2-1, with TRBD1 identical over 7 bases. The V segment lost 3 bases and the J segment 6 bases; nucleotides outside the gene matches: 3. Germline V gene data show CDR1 as SGDLS and CDR2 as YYNGEE. The length of the CDR3 is 13 residues. The CDR3 here is CASSGTGVNEQFF. The CDR3 DNA reads as TGTGCCAGCAGCGGTACAGGGGTCAATGAGCAGTTCTTC. Using reference TRBV9 and TRBJ2-1 for the parts outside the CDR3, the full variable domain is DSGVTQTPKHLITATGQRVTLRCSPRSGDLSVYWYQQSLDQGLQFLIQYYNGEERAKGNILERFSAQQFPDLHSELNLSSLELGDSALYFCASSGTGVNEQFFGPGTRLTVL.

This chain uses TRBV14 with TRBJ1-1; a weak D match, TRBD1 (5 bases). V lost 1 base and J lost 9, with 9 bases in between. There are 12 residues in the CDR3. The germline V gene encodes CDR1 SGHDN and CDR2 FVKESK. The CDR3 spells CASSQGGDQAFF. The CDR3 region has the DNA TGTGCCAGCAGCCAAGGGGGGGACCAAGCTTTCTTT.

The chain recombines TRBV7-2 with TRBJ1-1, with a weak D call TRBD1 (6 bases). This CDR3 has 13 residues. CDR1 and CDR2 from the germline V gene are SGHTA and FQGNSA. Between the trimmed V and J ends, which lost 2 bases and 4 bases, there was a span of 8 bases. The CDR3 DNA follows: TGTGCCAGCAGCTTACAGGGGTCCACTGAAGCTTTCTTT. Translation: CASSLQGSTEAFF.